The 14 T cell receptor beta chains in this list originate from one sample, sequenced in a study of blood T cell repertoires in COVID-19. Some clones are missing from TCRdb's copy, which holds only in-frame ones; the method was immunoSEQ multiplex PCR. The profile shows about 280,000 clones, 87% of them singletons. Material for sequencing was peripheral blood. The receptors stem from a woman aged 50 to 60 who had recovered from COVID-19.

V usage is TRBV18 and J usage is TRBJ1-4; TRBD1 is a possible D gene (5 bases). The germline V gene encodes CDR1 KGHSH and CDR2 LQKENI. V lost 0 bases, J lost 2 bases, and 13 bases lay in between. The CDR3 totals 17 residues. The CDR3 DNA sequence: TGTGCCAGCTCACCACCACCAACAGGTTCTACTAATGAAAAACTGTTTTTT. This encodes CASSPPPTGSTNEKLFF.

The chain combines TRBV19 with TRBJ2-2; maybe TRBD1 (6 bases). The CDR3 is 15 amino acids. The V end lost 4 bases, the J end lost 4 bases, and 13 bases lay between the germline ends. The germline gives CDR1 LNHDA, CDR2 SQIVND (reference sequence). The DNA for the CDR3 is TGTGCCAGTAGTAGTCGGCAGGGGTTCACCGGGGAGCTGTTTTTT. This gives the protein CASSSRQGFTGELFF.

The chain recombines TRBV27 with TRBJ1-2; D is possibly TRBD1 (6 bases). Germline CDR1 MNHEY, CDR2 SMNVEV (reference sequence). The CDR3 extends over 14 amino acids. Between the trimmed V and J ends, which lost 6 bases and 6 bases, there was a span of 17 bases. The CDR3 region is CASRNLGAFDGYTF. CDR3 in DNA: TGTGCCAGCAGAAATTTGGGGGCATTTGATGGCTACACCTTC.

This sequence joins TRBV19 and TRBJ2-1; 7 bases fit TRBD1. Per the germline V gene, CDR1 is LNHDA and CDR2 is SQIVND (reference sequence). The CDR3 runs 14 residues. The V gene end was trimmed by 4 bases and the J gene end by 7 bases; junction bases not matched to a gene: 7. In nucleotides, the CDR3 is TGTGCCAGTAGTAACTGGACAGGTTGGAATGAGCAGTTCTTC. Protein sequence: CASSNWTGWNEQFF.

This sequence joins TRBV28 and TRBJ1-1; TRBD1 matches at 11 bases. The CDR3 has 16 residues. The trim removed 5 bases at V and 1 base at J, leaving 6 bases unmatched. Germline values: CDR1 MDHEN, CDR2 SYDVKM. Written as DNA, the CDR3 is TGTGCCAGCAGTACCCGGGACAGGGGGGCGAACACTGAAGCTTTCTTT. This sequence encodes CASSTRDRGANTEAFF.

The chain couples TRBV6-5 to TRBJ1-5; no clear D. The CDR3 totals 16 residues. Germline assignment: CDR1 MNHEY and CDR2 SVGAGI. Trimming pared 4 bases from V and 0 bases from J, leaving 13 bases between. The CDR3 protein is CASSSKDHYSNQPQHF. The CDR3 DNA reads as TGTGCCAGCAGTTCGAAGGATCACTATAGCAATCAGCCCCAGCATTTT.

Concerning this clone itself: The junction departs from the called germline gene at one end, perhaps through a read error. The J gene is TRBJ1-5, the V gene TRBV28, with D possibly TRBD1 on 6 matching bases. The germline V gene encodes CDR1 MDHEN and CDR2 SYDVKM. This CDR3 has 9 residues. This CDR3 is CARARGRDF. Here the CDR3 DNA reads TGTGCCAGGGCCAGGGGAAGGGATTTT.

This chain links TRBV3-1 (or the pseudogene TRBV3-2) with TRBJ2-2; 8 nucleotides agree with TRBD2. Germline CDR1 LGHDT, CDR2 YNNKEL (reference sequence). Trimming took 2 bases from V and 4 from J; bases not matched to a gene: 3. This CDR3 has 15 residues. CDR3: CASSQRGRSTGELFF. CDR3 bases: TGTGCCAGCAGCCAACGCGGGAGGAGCACCGGGGAGCTGTTTTTT.

This sequence joins TRBV7-2 and TRBJ2-1; 11 nucleotides agree with TRBD2. CDR1 is SGHTA, CDR2 FQGNSA, per germline. V lost 4 bases and J lost 4; bases outside the gene matches: 12. The CDR3 sequence is 18 residues long. DNA of the CDR3: TGTGCCAGCAGCTCCGCTAGCGGGGGGAATCTAATTTACAATGAGCAGTTCTTC. It specifies CASSSASGGNLIYNEQFF.

The chain carries TRBV29-1 and TRBJ2-5; 9 bases align to TRBD1. Germline values: CDR1 SQVTM, CDR2 ANQGSEA. J was trimmed by 5 bases and V by 5 bases; bases with no gene match: 9. The CDR3 has 14 residues. The CDR3 protein is CSVSRTGAQETQYF. The DNA for the CDR3 is TGCAGCGTTTCCAGGACAGGGGCGCAGGAGACCCAGTACTTC.

The V call is TRBV5-5, the J call TRBJ1-1; weak D call: TRBD1 (5 bases). Germline V gives CDR1 SGHKS, CDR2 YYEKEE (reference sequence). The V and J ends lost 1 base and 7 bases respectively, with 14 bases between them. The CDR3 runs 14 residues. The CDR3, as DNA: TGTGCCAGCAGCTTGATGGCAGGGAACGTTGAAGCTTTCTTT. Translated: CASSLMAGNVEAFF. The full variable domain, rest sourced from reference TRBV5-5 and TRBJ1-1, is DAGVTQSPTHLIKTRGQQVTLRCSPISGHKSVSWYQQVLGQGPQFIFQYYEKEERGRGNFPDRFSARQFPNYSSELNVNALLLGDSALYLCASSLMAGNVEAFFGQGTRLTVV.

This chain links TRBV25-1 with TRBJ1-2; D is uncertain. V lost 5 bases to trimming and J lost 4 bases, with 17 bases between them. Germline V gives CDR1 MGHDK, CDR2 SYGVNS. The CDR3 covers 15 residues. CDR3 sequence: CASSSYGPVGYGYTF. The DNA for the CDR3 is TGTGCCAGCAGTTCGTATGGGCCCGTCGGCTATGGCTACACCTTC.

The rearrangement links TRBV24-1 to TRBJ2-6; perhaps TRBD2 as D (5 bases). V was shortened by 10 bases and J by 4 bases, with 10 bases between the two germline ends. The length of the CDR3 is 13 residues. Germline CDR1 reads KGHDR; CDR2 reads SFDVKD. This chain's CDR3 is CATRDPGANVLTF. In DNA form, the CDR3 reads TGTGCCACTCGGGATCCCGGGGCCAACGTCCTGACTTTC.

This CDR3 is CASSQDLGTRTEAFF. In DNA, the CDR3 is TGCGCCAGCAGCCAAGATCTGGGTACGAGGACTGAAGCTTTCTTT. V and J are TRBV4-3 and TRBJ1-1, with no clear D. The CDR3 spans 15 residues. Germline CDR1 LGHNA, CDR2 YSLEER. Trimming pared 0 bases from V and 5 bases from J, leaving 13 bases between.